Listed below are T cell receptor beta chains from one sample, sequenced in a study of T cell responses to AZD1222 COVID-19 vaccine. The repertoire was sequenced with immunoSEQ multiplex PCR; TCRdb's copy has only in-frame clones and lacks some. Of approximately 90,000 clones in the sample, approximately 91% were seen once. The starting material was peripheral blood, obtained on day 0 of AZD1222 vaccination. All receptors derive from an adult in good health. Each CDR3 is given with its conserved first and last residue. Fields, in order: V gene, J gene, D gene, clone size, CDR3 DNA, CDR3 protein. A D gene is named only where the DNA matches it firmly. Clone size, where shown, is once, few, many, or a class for clones that have expanded.

TRBV2	TRBJ2-7	.	.	TGTGCCAGCAGAGAGGAGGGGTGGCACTACGAGCAGTACTTC	CASREEGWHYEQYF
TRBV7-2	TRBJ1-2	.	.	TGTGCCAGCAGTTCACAGGGTCGGGGCTATGGCTACACCTTC	CASSSQGRGYGYTF
TRBV6-5	TRBJ1-2	.	.	TGTGCCAGCAGTTATTCTGGCATAAAGTGGGGATATGGCTACACCTTC	CASSYSGIKWGYGYTF
TRBV7-8	TRBJ1-2	TRBD1	.	TGTGCCAGCAGCACGAGACTAACAGGGGGCGGTGGCTACACCTTC	CASSTRLTGGGGYTF
TRBV19	TRBJ2-7	.	.	TGTGCCAGTAGCATAGGCACCTACGAGCAGTACTTC	CASSIGTYEQYF
TRBV4-1	TRBJ1-2	.	.	TGCGCCAGCAGCCAAGATCATACAGGGCGTGGCTACACCTTC	CASSQDHTGRGYTF
TRBV2	TRBJ2-6	.	few	TGTGCCAGCAGGTTTCAGGGGCAAGGGGCCAACGTCCTGACTTTC	CASRFQGQGANVLTF
TRBV5-1	TRBJ1-2	.	.	TGCGCCAGCAGCTTGGGCGACGGAGATGGCTACACCTTC	CASSLGDGDGYTF
TRBV30	TRBJ1-6	.	.	.	CAWSVGDGIHF
TRBV5-1	TRBJ1-2	.	.	TGCGCCAGCAGCCCGGGCGCAGCTTCGCGGGGTTATGGCTACACCTTC	CASSPGAASRGYGYTF
TRBV29-1	TRBJ1-2	TRBD1	.	TGCAGCACCCCGAGGGACAGGGGCTCTGGCTACACCTTC	CSTPRDRGSGYTF
TRBV6-5	TRBJ1-2	TRBD1	once	TGTGCCTCCGGGACAGCCTATGGCTACACCTTC	CASGTAYGYTF
TRBV19	TRBJ1-3	TRBD1	.	TGTGCCAGTAGTACCTTGACAGGGGACGGGAACACCATATATTTT	CASSTLTGDGNTIYF
TRBV7-8	TRBJ2-5	TRBD1	.	TGTGCCAGCAGCGTTGGGACAGCTGCCCCGGGCCAGTACTTC	CASSVGTAAPGQYF